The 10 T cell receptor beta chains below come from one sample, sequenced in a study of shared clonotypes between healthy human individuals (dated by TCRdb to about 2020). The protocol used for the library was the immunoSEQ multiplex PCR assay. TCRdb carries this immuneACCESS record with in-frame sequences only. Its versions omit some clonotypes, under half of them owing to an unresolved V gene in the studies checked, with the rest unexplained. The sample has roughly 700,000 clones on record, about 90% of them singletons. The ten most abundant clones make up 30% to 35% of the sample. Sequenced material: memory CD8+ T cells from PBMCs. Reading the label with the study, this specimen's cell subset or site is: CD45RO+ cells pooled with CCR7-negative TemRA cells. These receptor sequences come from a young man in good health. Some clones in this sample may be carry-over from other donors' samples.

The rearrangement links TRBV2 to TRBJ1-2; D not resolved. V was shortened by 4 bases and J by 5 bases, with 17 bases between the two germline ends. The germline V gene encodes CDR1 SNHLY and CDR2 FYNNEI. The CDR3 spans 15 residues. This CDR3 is CASSVFSWQQYGYTF. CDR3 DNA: TGTGCCAGCAGTGTTTTTTCCTGGCAGCAATATGGCTACACCTTC.

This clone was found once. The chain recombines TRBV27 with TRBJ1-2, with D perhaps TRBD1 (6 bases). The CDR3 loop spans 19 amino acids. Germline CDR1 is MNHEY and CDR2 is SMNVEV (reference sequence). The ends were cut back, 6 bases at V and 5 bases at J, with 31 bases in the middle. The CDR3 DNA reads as TGTGCCAGCAGCGCCCTAGGAGGCCCAAGGGGGGCTACCGGGTATGGCTACACCTTC. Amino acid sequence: CASSALGGPRGATGYGYTF.

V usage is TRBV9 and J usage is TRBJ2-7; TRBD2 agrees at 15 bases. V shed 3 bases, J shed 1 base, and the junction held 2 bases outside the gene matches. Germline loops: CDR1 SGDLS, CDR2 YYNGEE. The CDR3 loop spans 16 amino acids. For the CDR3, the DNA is TGTGCCAGCAGCGGGACTAGCGGGAGGGGTTCCTACGAGCAGTACTTC. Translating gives CASSGTSGRGSYEQYF.

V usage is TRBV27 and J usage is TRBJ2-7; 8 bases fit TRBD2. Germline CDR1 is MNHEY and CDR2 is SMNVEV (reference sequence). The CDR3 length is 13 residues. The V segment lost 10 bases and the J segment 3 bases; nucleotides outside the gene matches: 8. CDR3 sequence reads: CAMSSGGRYEQYF. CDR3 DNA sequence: TGTGCCATGTCGAGCGGGGGTCGCTACGAGCAGTACTTC.

The CDR3 DNA is TGTGCCAGCAGCCTGTCGGGACCCTCCCAAGAGACCCAGTACTTC. It yields the protein CASSLSGPSQETQYF. The V call is TRBV7-9, the J call TRBJ2-5; perhaps D is TRBD1 or TRBD2 (5 bases each). The CDR3 sequence is 15 residues long. Per the germline V gene, CDR1 is SEHNR and CDR2 is FQNEAQ (reference sequence). V dropped 5 bases and J dropped 1 base, with 14 bases sitting between them.

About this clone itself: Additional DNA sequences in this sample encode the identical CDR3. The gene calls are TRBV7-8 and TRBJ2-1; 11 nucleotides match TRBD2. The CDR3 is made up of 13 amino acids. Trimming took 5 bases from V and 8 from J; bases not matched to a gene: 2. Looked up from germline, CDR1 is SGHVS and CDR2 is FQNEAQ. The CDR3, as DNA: TGTGCCAGCAGCGTGGGACTAGCGGATGAGCAGTTCTTC. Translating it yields CASSVGLADEQFF.

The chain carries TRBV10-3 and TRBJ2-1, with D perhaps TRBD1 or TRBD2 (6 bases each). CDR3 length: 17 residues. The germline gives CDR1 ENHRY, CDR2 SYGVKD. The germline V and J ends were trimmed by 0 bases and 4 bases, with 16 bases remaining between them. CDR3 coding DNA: TGTGCCATCAGTGAGTCTGTAGCGGAGGGGGGATACAATGAGCAGTTCTTC. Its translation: CAISESVAEGGYNEQFF.

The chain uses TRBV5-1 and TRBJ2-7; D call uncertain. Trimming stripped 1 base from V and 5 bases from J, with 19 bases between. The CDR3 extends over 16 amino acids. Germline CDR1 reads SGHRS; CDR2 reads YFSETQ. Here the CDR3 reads CASSLFVSPPTNEQYF. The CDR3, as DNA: TGCGCCAGCAGCTTGTTTGTTAGCCCACCTACTAACGAGCAGTACTTC.

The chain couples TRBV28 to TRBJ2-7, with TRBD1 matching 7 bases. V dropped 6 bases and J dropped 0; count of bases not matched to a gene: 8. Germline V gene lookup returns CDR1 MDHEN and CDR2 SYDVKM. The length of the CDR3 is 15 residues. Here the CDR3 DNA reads TGTGCCAGCAGGTTCACCGGGACAGCCTCCTACGAGCAGTACTTC. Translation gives CASRFTGTASYEQYF. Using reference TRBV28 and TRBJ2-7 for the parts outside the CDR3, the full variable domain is DVKVTQSSRYLVKRTGEKVFLECVQDMDHENMFWYRQDPGLGLRLIYFSYDVKMKEKGDIPEGYSVSREKKERFSLILESASTNQTSMYLCASRFTGTASYEQYFGPGTRLTVT.

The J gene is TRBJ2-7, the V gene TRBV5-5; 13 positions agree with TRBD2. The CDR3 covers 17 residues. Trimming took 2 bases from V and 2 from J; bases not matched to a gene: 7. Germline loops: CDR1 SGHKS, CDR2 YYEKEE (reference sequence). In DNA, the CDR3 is TGTGCCAGCAGCTTACCGGGACTAGCGGGACCCACCTACGAGCAGTACTTC. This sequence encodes CASSLPGLAGPTYEQYF.